This TCR beta chain comes out of a study of T cell changes during pregnancy in multiple sclerosis. Assay used: immunoSEQ multiplex PCR; TCRdb lists only in-frame clones, some missing. The data hold tens of thousands of clones, with roughly 90% observed a single time. The V gene lost 5 bases and the J gene lost 4 bases, with 13 bases spanning the gap. The CDR3 has 13 residues. Germline V gene sequence: CDR1 GTSNPN, CDR2 SVGIG (reference sequence). The origin of this receptor is a female donor in good health, enrolled as a control in a pregnancy study. Source: peripheral blood, taken in the first trimester of pregnancy. The chain combines TRBV30 with TRBJ2-3, with D tentatively TRBD1 (7 bases). For the CDR3, the DNA is TGTGCCTGGTCAGGGGGGACCCCAGATACGCAGTATTTT. Protein sequence: CAWSGGTPDTQYF.